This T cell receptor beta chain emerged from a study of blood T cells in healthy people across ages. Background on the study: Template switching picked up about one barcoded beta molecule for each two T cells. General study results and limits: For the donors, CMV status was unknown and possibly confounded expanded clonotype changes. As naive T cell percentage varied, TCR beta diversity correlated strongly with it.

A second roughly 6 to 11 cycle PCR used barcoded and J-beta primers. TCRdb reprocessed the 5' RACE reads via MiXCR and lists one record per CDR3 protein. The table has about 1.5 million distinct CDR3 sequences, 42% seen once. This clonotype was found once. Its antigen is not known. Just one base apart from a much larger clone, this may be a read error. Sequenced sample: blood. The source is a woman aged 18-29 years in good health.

The CDR3 region has the DNA TGCGGCGGGAGTGCGGGGACAGGGGGCTCCTACGAGCAGTACTTC. This codes for CGGSAGTGGSYEQYF. The chain couples TRBV29-1 to TRBJ2-7, with 11 bases fitting TRBD1. CDR3 length equals 15 residues. The germline V gene encodes CDR1 SQVTM and CDR2 ANQGSEA.